The rows below give T cell receptor beta chains drawn from one sample of a study of shared clonotypes between healthy human individuals. Profiling relied on immunoSEQ multiplex PCR, and the TCRdb table lists in-frame clones only, not all of them. The sample has around 2.1 million clones; 85% to 95% are singletons. The sample was naive CD8+ T cells from PBMCs. Receptors originate from a man between 18 and 29 years old in good health. Some clones in this sample may be carry-over from other donors' samples. Each CDR3 is given with its conserved first and last residue. Each record gives: V gene, J gene, clone size, D gene, CDR3 protein, CDR3 DNA. The D gene is left open where the match is weak. Not every row has a clone size; where given, it reads once, few, many or a size class.

TRBV28	TRBJ1-5	NA	NA	CASSLGSNQPQHF	TGTGCCAGCAGTTTGGGTAGCAATCAGCCCCAGCATTTT
TRBV9	TRBJ2-7	NA	TRBD2	CATLPPGLAGYEQYF	TGTGCCACATTGCCCCCGGGACTAGCGGGCTACGAGCAGTACTTC
TRBV27	TRBJ2-7	once	NA	CASSNPGRAIYEQYF	TGTGCCAGCAGTAACCCCGGGAGAGCTATCTACGAGCAGTACTTC
TRBV10-3	TRBJ2-1	NA	NA	CAISPVGPGGGEQFF	TGTGCCATCAGTCCAGTGGGGCCAGGCGGCGGTGAGCAGTTCTTC
TRBV27	TRBJ2-7	NA	TRBD2	CASRLGRASHEQYF	TGTGCCAGCCGACTGGGGAGGGCGTCCCACGAGCAGTACTTC
TRBV7-6	TRBJ2-7	NA	NA	CASSLDVRAEQYF	TGTGCCAGCAGCTTAGATGTTAGGGCCGAGCAGTACTTC
TRBV27	TRBJ2-3	NA	TRBD1	CASSLFRGDTQYF	TGTGCCAGCAGTTTATTCAGGGGGGATACGCAGTATTTT
TRBV7-3	TRBJ2-1	NA	NA	CASSLMAETYNEQFF	TGTGCCAGCAGCTTAATGGCGGAGACCTACAATGAGCAGTTCTTC
TRBV29-1	TRBJ2-5	NA	TRBD2	CSVRGLAYQETQYF	TGCAGCGTTCGAGGACTAGCGTACCAAGAGACCCAGTACTTC
TRBV7-9	TRBJ2-2	NA	TRBD2	CASSPLWAGGYGGELFF	TGTGCCAGCAGCCCCTTGTGGGCGGGAGGATATGGCGGGGAGCTGTTTTTT
TRBV28	TRBJ1-1	NA	NA	CASSLFEGITEAFF	TGTGCCAGCAGTTTATTCGAGGGTATCACTGAAGCTTTCTTT
TRBV7-9	TRBJ2-1	NA	NA	CASSPQPRGTFHNEQFF	TGTGCCAGCAGCCCCCAACCCAGGGGCACTTTCCACAATGAGCAGTTCTTC